This TCR beta chain is from a study of post-analysis software for immune sequencing data. Study-level findings and limits: The F measure placed samples prepared in the same batch into strongly shared clusters. Controls significantly exceeded multiple sclerosis patients in normalized Chao1 diversity. The five TRBV segments detected at higher frequency in patients than in controls included TRBV5-6, TRBV5-1 and TRBV20-1.

A note on this clonotype: Its specificity is unknown.

V lost 1 base to trimming and J lost 6 bases, with 10 bases between them. CDR3 length equals 14 residues. The V gene's germline CDR1 is SGHTA and CDR2 FQGNSA. Sequencing libraries made from TCR beta cDNA carried unique molecular identifiers. cDNA molecules numbering 450,000 to 650,000 came from roughly 1 to 10 million T cells. TCRdb reprocessed the PCR reads via MiXCR and lists one record per CDR3 protein. Among roughly 800,000 distinct CDR3 sequences, roughly 30% were seen once, and the ten largest hold 0.55% to 0.65%. This clonotype was obtained from a girl between 10 and 17 years old with multiple sclerosis. Sequenced: blood. V and J are TRBV7-2 and TRBJ1-5, with D unresolved. CDR3 protein: CASSLGLNPQPQHF. CDR3 nucleotide sequence: TGTGCCAGCAGCTTAGGGCTGAACCCTCAGCCCCAGCATTTT.